This T cell receptor (beta chain) was obtained from a study of blood T cell repertoires in COVID-19. TCRdb keeps only in-frame clones here, not all; method: immunoSEQ multiplex PCR. The sample has around 250,000 clones; about 90% are singletons. Turning to this clone: The germline gene is not matched at one end of the junction; a read error may be the cause.

Cohort placement rested on clinical history that participants reported themselves. Germline V CDR1 and CDR2: LNHDA, SQIVND (reference sequence). This CDR3 has 14 amino acids. V and J are TRBV19 and TRBJ1-5; TRBD1 matches at 9 bases. The sample taken for sequencing was PBMCs or T cells enriched from blood (not recorded which). This TCR came from a human donor in a cohort exposed to, infected with or recovered from COVID-19 (not recorded which). The donor label of this sample is uncertain. CDR3 nucleotides: TGTGCCAGTGCTCCCGACAGGGGGTATCACCCCCAGCATTTT. Protein sequence: CASAPDRGYHPQHF.